Listed here are 6 T cell receptor beta chains from one sample, sequenced in a study of blood T cell repertoires in COVID-19. TCRdb's table, derived via immunoSEQ multiplex PCR, lists solely in-frame clones and lacks some. The sample lists roughly 340,000 clones, over 70% seen once, with about 6% in the top ten. Specimen: peripheral blood. The receptors derive from a woman in her forties or fifties with COVID-19, enrolled during active disease.

V and J are TRBV9 and TRBJ2-5; 10 nucleotides agree with TRBD2. This CDR3 contains 18 residues. V lost 0 bases and J lost 2; bases outside the gene matches: 10. The germline V gene has CDR1 SGDLS and CDR2 YYNGEE. This chain's CDR3 is CASSVALTLAGEQETQYF. DNA of the CDR3: TGTGCCAGCAGCGTAGCCCTTACCCTAGCGGGAGAACAAGAGACCCAGTACTTC.

The rearrangement uses TRBV6-5 and TRBJ2-7; 11 nucleotides match TRBD2. The CDR3 length is 15 residues. J was trimmed by 7 bases and V by 6 bases; bases with no gene match: 11. Germline V CDR1 and CDR2: MNHEY, SVGAGI. The chain's CDR3 is CASSRGLAGQQEQYF. CDR3 nucleotide sequence: TGTGCCAGCAGCCGCGGACTAGCGGGCCAACAGGAGCAGTACTTC.

The chain uses TRBV21-1 and TRBJ2-7; TRBD2 is the table's D call, not checked against the DNA. TRBV21-1 is a recognized pseudogene. This CDR3 has 18 amino acids. CDR3 DNA sequence: TGTGCCAGCAGATTAAACGTGGAAGCGGGAGGGAGCTCCTACGAGCAGTACTTC. Translating it yields CASRLNVEAGGSSYEQYF.

The CDR3 here is CATSSGQLNQPQHF. The CDR3 coding sequence is TGTGCCACCAGTTCGGGACAGCTCAATCAGCCCCAGCATTTT. The chain has TRBV24-1 and TRBJ1-5; 7 bases match TRBD1. The CDR3 contains 14 residues. The ends lost 6 bases at V and 3 bases at J; junction bases unmatched: 4. Germline CDR1 and CDR2: KGHDR and SFDVKD.

This clone was observed a handful of times. The V and J genes are TRBV7-8 and TRBJ1-5, with a weak D call TRBD1 (6 bases). The CDR3 loop spans 16 amino acids. V gave up 1 base and J gave up 7 bases, with 17 bases separating them. The germline CDR1 and CDR2 sequences are SGHVS and FQNEAQ. Here the CDR3 DNA reads TGTGCCAGCAGCTTAGAGGCCGACAGGATCCACCAGCCCCAGCATTTT. Amino acid sequence: CASSLEADRIHQPQHF.

The chain couples TRBV3-1 (or the pseudogene TRBV3-2) to TRBJ2-3; D is perhaps TRBD1 (6 bases). The CDR3 covers 15 residues. V lost 4 bases to trimming and J lost 8 bases, with 19 bases between them. Germline V lookup: CDR1 LGHDT, CDR2 YNNKEL (reference sequence). Here the CDR3 DNA reads TGTGCCAGCAGCCCCCGAGGGACACAGGCGCGTACGCAGTATTTT. It encodes CASSPRGTQARTQYF.